This T cell receptor (beta chain) was recorded in a study of long-term antiretroviral therapy in people with HIV. Findings and limits, study-wide: Clones that had undergone expansion before ART prevailed in the repertoire throughout all time points.

In each sample, roughly 0.95-10 million cryopreserved PBMC were present before DNA extraction. Points on this clone: What it recognizes is unknown.

Survey-level resolution applied to immunoSEQ assay v3.0. Here immunoSEQ multiplex PCR was the method, and the copy in TCRdb shows in-frame clones only, minus some. The sample has around 18,000 clones, 75% to 90% seen once. CDR3 length equals 13 residues. The ends were cut back, 3 bases at V and 0 bases at J, with 6 bases in the middle. Germline assignment: CDR1 SSHAT and CDR2 FNYEAQ (reference sequence). The chain joins TRBV7-7 to TRBJ2-7; D tentatively reads TRBD1 or TRBD2 (5 bases each). This specimen was unsorted PBMCs, taken 4.2 years after starting antiretroviral therapy. The clonotype originates from a middle-aged man with HIV. The CDR3 region has the DNA TGTGCCAGCAGCTTGGGGGACTCCTACGAGCAGTACTTC. Encoded protein: CASSLGDSYEQYF.